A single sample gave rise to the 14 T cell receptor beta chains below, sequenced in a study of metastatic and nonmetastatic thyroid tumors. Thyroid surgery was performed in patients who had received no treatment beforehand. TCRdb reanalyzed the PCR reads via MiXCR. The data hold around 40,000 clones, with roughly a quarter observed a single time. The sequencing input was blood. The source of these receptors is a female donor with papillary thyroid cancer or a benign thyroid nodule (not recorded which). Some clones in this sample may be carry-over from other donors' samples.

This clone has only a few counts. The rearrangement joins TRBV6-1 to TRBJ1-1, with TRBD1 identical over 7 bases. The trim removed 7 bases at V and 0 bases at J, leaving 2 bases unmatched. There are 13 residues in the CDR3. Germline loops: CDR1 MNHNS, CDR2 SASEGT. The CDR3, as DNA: TGTGCCAGCATGGACAGGCTGAACACTGAAGCTTTCTTT. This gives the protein CASMDRLNTEAFF.

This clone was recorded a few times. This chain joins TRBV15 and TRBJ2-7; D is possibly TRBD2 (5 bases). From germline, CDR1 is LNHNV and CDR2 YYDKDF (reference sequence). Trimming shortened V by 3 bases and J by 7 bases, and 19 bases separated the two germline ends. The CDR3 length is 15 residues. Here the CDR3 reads CATSSVNTDSGEQYF. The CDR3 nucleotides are TGTGCCACCAGCAGCGTGAACACGGACTCTGGGGAGCAGTACTTC.

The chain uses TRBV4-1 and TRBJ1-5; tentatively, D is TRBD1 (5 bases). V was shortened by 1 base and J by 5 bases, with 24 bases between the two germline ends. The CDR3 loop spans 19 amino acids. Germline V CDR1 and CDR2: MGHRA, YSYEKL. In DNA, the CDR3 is TGCGCCAGCAGCCAAGGAATCCCGCAGGGTAGACAGCACGATCAGCCCCAGCATTTT. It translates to CASSQGIPQGRQHDQPQHF.

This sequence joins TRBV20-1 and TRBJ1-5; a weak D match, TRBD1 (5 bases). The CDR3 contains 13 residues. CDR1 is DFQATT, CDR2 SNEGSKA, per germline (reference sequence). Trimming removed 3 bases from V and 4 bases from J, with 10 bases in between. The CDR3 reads CSASQGINQPQHF. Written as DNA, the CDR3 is TGCAGTGCTAGTCAGGGAATAAATCAGCCCCAGCATTTT.

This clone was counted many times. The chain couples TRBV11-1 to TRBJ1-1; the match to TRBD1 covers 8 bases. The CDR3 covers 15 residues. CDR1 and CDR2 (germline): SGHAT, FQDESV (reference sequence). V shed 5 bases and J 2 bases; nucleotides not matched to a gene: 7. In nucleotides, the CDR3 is TGTGCCAGCAGCCGTACCCCAGGGGGCAACACTGAAGCTTTCTTT. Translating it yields CASSRTPGGNTEAFF.

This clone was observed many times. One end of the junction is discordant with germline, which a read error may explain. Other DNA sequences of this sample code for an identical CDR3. Here the CDR3 reads CASSQPGLKSYEQYF. The CDR3 DNA follows: TGTGCCAGCAGCCAACCGGGACTCAAGTCCTACGAGCAATACTTC. The rearrangement links TRBV14 to TRBJ2-7; D might be TRBD2 (6 bases). Looked up from germline, CDR1 is SGHDN and CDR2 is FVKESK. This CDR3 contains 15 residues.

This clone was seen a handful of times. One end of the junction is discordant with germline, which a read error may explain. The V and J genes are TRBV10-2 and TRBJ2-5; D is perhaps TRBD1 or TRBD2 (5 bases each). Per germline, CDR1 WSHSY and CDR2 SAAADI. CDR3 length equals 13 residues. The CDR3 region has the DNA TGCGCCAGCAGACCGAGACAGAGGGATACCCGGTACTTC. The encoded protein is CASRPRQRDTRYF.

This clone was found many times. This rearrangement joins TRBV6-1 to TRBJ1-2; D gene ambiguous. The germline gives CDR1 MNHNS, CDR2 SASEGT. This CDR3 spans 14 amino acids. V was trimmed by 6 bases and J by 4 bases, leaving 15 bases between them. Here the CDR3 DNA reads TGTGCCAGCAGCGCCCCTTTAGACGGCTATGGCTACACCTTC. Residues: CASSAPLDGYGYTF.

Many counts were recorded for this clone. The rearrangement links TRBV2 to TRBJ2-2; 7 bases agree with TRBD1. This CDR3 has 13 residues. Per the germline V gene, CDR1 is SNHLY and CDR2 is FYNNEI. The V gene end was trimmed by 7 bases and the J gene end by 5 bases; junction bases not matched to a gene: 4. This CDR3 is CASKGAWTGELFF. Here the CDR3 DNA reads TGTGCCAGCAAGGGGGCTTGGACCGGGGAGCTGTTTTTT.

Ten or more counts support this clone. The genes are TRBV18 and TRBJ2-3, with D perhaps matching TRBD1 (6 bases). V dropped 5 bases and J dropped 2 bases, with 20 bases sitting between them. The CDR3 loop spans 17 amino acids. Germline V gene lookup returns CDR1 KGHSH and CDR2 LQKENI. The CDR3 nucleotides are TGTGCCAGCTCAGCCCCCGGGACACCTCTTCCCACAGATACGCAGTATTTT. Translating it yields CASSAPGTPLPTDTQYF.

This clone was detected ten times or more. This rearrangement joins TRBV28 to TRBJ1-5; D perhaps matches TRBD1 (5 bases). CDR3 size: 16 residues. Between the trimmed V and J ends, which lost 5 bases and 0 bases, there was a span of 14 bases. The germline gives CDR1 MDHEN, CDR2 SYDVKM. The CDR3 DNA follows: TGTGCCAGCAGTCCTCGGGCAGGGTTTAGCAATCAGCCCCAGCATTTT. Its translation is CASSPRAGFSNQPQHF.

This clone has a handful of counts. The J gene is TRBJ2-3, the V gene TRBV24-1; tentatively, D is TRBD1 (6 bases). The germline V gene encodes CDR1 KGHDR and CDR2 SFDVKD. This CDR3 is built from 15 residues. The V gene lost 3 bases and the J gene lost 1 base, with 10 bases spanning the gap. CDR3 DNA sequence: TGTGCCACCAGTGATCCAGGGGAAGGCACAGATACGCAGTATTTT. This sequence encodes CATSDPGEGTDTQYF.

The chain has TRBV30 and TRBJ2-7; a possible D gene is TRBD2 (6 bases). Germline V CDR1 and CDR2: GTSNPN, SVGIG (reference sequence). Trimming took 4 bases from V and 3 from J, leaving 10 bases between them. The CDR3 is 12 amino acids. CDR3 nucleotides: TGTGCCTGGATTAGCGGATGCTACGAGCAGTACTTC. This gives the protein CAWISGCYEQYF. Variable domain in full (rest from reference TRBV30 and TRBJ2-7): SQTIHQWPATLVQPVGSPLSLECTVEGTSNPNLYWYRQAAGRGLQLLFYSVGIGQISSEVPQNLSASRPQDRQFILSSKKLLLSDSGFYLCAWISGCYEQYFGPGTRLTVT.

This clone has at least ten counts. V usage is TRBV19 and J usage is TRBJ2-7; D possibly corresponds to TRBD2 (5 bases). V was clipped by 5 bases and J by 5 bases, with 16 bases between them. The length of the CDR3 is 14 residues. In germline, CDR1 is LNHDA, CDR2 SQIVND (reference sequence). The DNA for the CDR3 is TGTGCCAGTAGTCCCCGGAGGTACGAGGACGAGCAGTACTTC. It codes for CASSPRRYEDEQYF.